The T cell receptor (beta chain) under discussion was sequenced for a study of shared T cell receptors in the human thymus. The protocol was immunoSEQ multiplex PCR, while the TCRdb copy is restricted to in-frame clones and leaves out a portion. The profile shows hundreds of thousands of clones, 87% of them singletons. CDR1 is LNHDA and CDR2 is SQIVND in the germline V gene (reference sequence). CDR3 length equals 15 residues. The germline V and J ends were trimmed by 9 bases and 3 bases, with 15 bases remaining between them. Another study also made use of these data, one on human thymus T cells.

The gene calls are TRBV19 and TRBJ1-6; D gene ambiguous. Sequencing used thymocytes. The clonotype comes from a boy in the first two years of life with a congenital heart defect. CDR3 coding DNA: TGTGCCAGCCAACAGACCACCATCTATAATTCACCCCTCCACTTT. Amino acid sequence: CASQQTTIYNSPLHF.